This entry describes one T cell receptor beta chain. The sample belongs to a study of T cells in Graves' hyperthyroidism and ophthalmopathy. Using RNA transcripts as the source, TCR beta CDR3 regions were amplified. An initial round of RT-PCR targeting the TCR CDR3 relied on the HTBI primer set. One entry per CDR3 protein results from TCRdb running MiXCR on the multiplex PCR reads. The sample carries about 580,000 distinct CDR3 sequences, around 42% recorded once. The clonotype was recovered from a woman under 30 with Graves' hyperthyroidism. The sample comprised peripheral blood or thyroid tissue (not recorded which).

The CDR3 nucleotides read TGCAGTGCTAGCACCAGGACATATAATTCACCCCTCCACTTT. Translated, it gives CSASTRTYNSPLHF. This chain uses TRBV20-1 with TRBJ1-6; perhaps TRBD1 as D (5 bases). The CDR3 sequence is 14 residues long. Germline V gene lookup returns CDR1 DFQATT and CDR2 SNEGSKA (reference sequence). Trimming left V 3 bases short and J 4 bases short, with 10 bases between.